The 18 T cell receptor beta chains listed next were all sequenced from one sample in a study of shared clonotypes between healthy human individuals. Clones were sequenced by immunoSEQ multiplex PCR, and TCRdb holds only the in-frame ones, with some missing. The repertoire holds around 2,000,000 clones, roughly 94% seen once, with 0.13% in the top ten. Sequencing was carried out using naive CD4+ T cells sorted from blood. The subset here: CD45RA+ positively selected. The origin of the receptors is a man younger than 30 in good health.

The chain joins TRBV10-1 to TRBJ2-1, with TRBD2 identical over 11 bases. This CDR3 region has 16 residues. The germline V gene encodes CDR1 WNHNN and CDR2 SYGVQD (reference sequence). V was pared by 3 bases and J by 7 bases, with 8 bases of the junction left unmatched. Here the CDR3 reads CASSEPSSGRPNEQFF. The CDR3 DNA is TGCGCCAGCAGTGAACCCTCTAGCGGGAGGCCGAATGAGCAGTTCTTC.

The genes are TRBV18 and TRBJ2-5; D might be TRBD2 (5 bases). V gave up 0 bases and J gave up 4 bases, with 12 bases separating them. Germline V gives CDR1 KGHSH, CDR2 LQKENI. The CDR3 totals 15 residues. In DNA, the CDR3 is TGTGCCAGCTCACCACCTATGGCTAGCAGAGAGACCCAGTACTTC. Amino acids: CASSPPMASRETQYF.

This chain uses TRBV19 with TRBJ1-6; TRBD1 is a possible D gene (5 bases). The CDR3 is made up of 15 amino acids. Trimming left V 8 bases short and J 0 bases short, with 11 bases between. The germline gives CDR1 LNHDA, CDR2 SQIVND (reference sequence). CDR3 residues: CASVFDSSYNSPLHF. CDR3 DNA: TGTGCCAGTGTTTTCGACAGCTCCTATAATTCACCCCTCCACTTT.

This rearrangement joins TRBV29-1 to TRBJ1-1; D unresolved. V lost 3 bases, J lost 1 base, and 6 bases lay in between. Germline V gene lookup returns CDR1 SQVTM and CDR2 ANQGSEA. This CDR3 spans 12 amino acids. CDR3 sequence reads: CSVDSANTEAFF. As DNA, the CDR3 is TGCAGCGTTGACTCAGCGAACACTGAAGCTTTCTTT.

This clone was seen just once. This CDR3 is CASGAPNEKLFF. In DNA form, the CDR3 reads TGTGCCAGCGGCGCCCCGAATGAAAAACTGTTTTTT. The chain links TRBV10-3 to TRBJ1-4, with D unresolved. The germline gives CDR1 ENHRY, CDR2 SYGVKD. With 10 bases removed from V and 5 bases from J, the gap between germline ends came to 11 bases. This CDR3 region has 12 residues.

This chain joins TRBV9 and TRBJ1-1; the D gene is possibly TRBD1 (6 bases). Germline V CDR1 and CDR2: SGDLS, YYNGEE. The CDR3 extends over 14 amino acids. V was pared by 0 bases and J by 1 base, with 7 bases between. The CDR3 region is CASSVGGQNTEAFF. CDR3 in DNA: TGTGCCAGCAGCGTAGGGGGACAGAACACTGAAGCTTTCTTT. The variable domain in full, with the rest retrieved from reference TRBV9 and TRBJ1-1, is DSGVTQTPKHLITATGQRVTLRCSPRSGDLSVYWYQQSLDQGLQFLIQYYNGEERAKGNILERFSAQQFPDLHSELNLSSLELGDSALYFCASSVGGQNTEAFFGQGTRLTVV.

This chain uses TRBV6-1 with TRBJ2-3; TRBD2 aligns across 7 bases. Germline V gene lookup returns CDR1 MNHNS and CDR2 SASEGT. This CDR3 region has 16 residues. The V and J ends lost 2 bases and 0 bases, in that order; junction bases with no gene match: 5. The CDR3 loop reads CASSEMGGGSTDTQYF. The CDR3 coding sequence is TGTGCCAGCAGTGAAATGGGCGGGGGTAGCACAGATACGCAGTATTTT.

The chain has TRBV4-3 and TRBJ2-7; D may correspond to TRBD1 or TRBD2 (5 bases each). The CDR3 is 15 amino acids. The V gene lost 3 bases and the J gene lost 2 bases, with 14 bases spanning the gap. Germline CDR1 and CDR2: LGHNA and YSLEER. CDR3 coding DNA: TGCGCCAGCAGCCACCTCAGGGACCAAACCTACGAGCAGTACTTC. This sequence encodes CASSHLRDQTYEQYF.

The CDR3 region has the DNA TGTGCCAGCACACTGGGACAGAAACAAGAGACCCAGTACTTC. This sequence encodes CASTLGQKQETQYF. The rearrangement uses TRBV10-3 and TRBJ2-5; 7 nucleotides align to TRBD1. V shed 10 bases, J shed 2 bases, and the junction held 10 bases outside the gene matches. The CDR3 totals 14 residues. Germline-derived CDR1 and CDR2 are ENHRY and SYGVKD.

V is TRBV7-9 and J is TRBJ1-2, with D possibly matching TRBD1 (5 bases). The CDR3 spans 13 residues. Germline values: CDR1 SEHNR, CDR2 FQNEAQ (reference sequence). Trimming stripped 3 bases from V and 3 bases from J, with 8 bases between. As DNA, the CDR3 is TGTGCCAGCAGCTTCCAGGGAGACTATGGCTACACCTTC. Residues: CASSFQGDYGYTF.

J is TRBJ2-7 and V is TRBV2; D unclear. Trimming removed 3 bases at V and 1 base at J, with 13 bases between. The CDR3 has 15 residues. CDR1 and CDR2 from the germline V gene are SNHLY and FYNNEI. CDR3: CASSDTRPTSYEQYF. The CDR3 region has the DNA TGTGCCAGCAGTGACACAAGGCCCACTTCCTACGAGCAGTACTTC.

V and J are TRBV14 and TRBJ2-1, with D uncertain. This CDR3 spans 11 amino acids. V was pared by 4 bases and J by 8 bases, with 6 bases between. Germline values: CDR1 SGHDN, CDR2 FVKESK. CDR3 sequence reads: CASSLRDEQFF. CDR3 DNA sequence: TGTGCCAGCAGCCTTAGGGATGAGCAGTTCTTC.

J is TRBJ2-7 and V is TRBV7-9, with 7 bases that match TRBD1. CDR3 length: 18 residues. Germline values: CDR1 SEHNR, CDR2 FQNEAQ (reference sequence). J was trimmed by 4 bases and V by 5 bases; bases with no gene match: 20. The CDR3 sequence: CASSRVNSRDSIRYEQYF. CDR3 DNA sequence: TGTGCCAGCAGCCGTGTCAATTCTCGGGACAGTATTCGTTACGAGCAGTACTTC.

In DNA, the CDR3 is TGCGCCAGCAGCCAAGCCGCTAGCGGGGGGCAAACAGATACGCAGTATTTT. Its translation is CASSQAASGGQTDTQYF. The rearrangement links TRBV4-1 to TRBJ2-3, with 11 bases fitting TRBD2. This CDR3 is 17 amino acids long. V shed 1 base and J 3 bases; nucleotides not matched to a gene: 6. Germline assignment: CDR1 MGHRA and CDR2 YSYEKL.

The chain employs TRBV7-9 and TRBJ2-7, with TRBD1 matching 7 bases. This CDR3 has 14 amino acids. From germline, CDR1 is SEHNR and CDR2 FQNEAQ (reference sequence). V dropped 3 bases and J dropped 7; count of bases not matched to a gene: 9. The CDR3 sequence: CASSFSTGQQEQYF. The DNA of the CDR3 is TGTGCCAGCAGCTTTTCGACAGGGCAGCAGGAGCAGTACTTC. The full variable domain, its missing parts supplied by reference TRBV7-9 and TRBJ2-7, is DTGVSQNPRHKITKRGQNVTFRCDPISEHNRLYWYRQTLGQGPEFLTYFQNEAQLEKSRLLSDRFSAERPKGSFSTLEIQRTEQGDSAMYLCASSFSTGQQEQYFGPGTRLTVT.

The chain is built from TRBV7-9 and TRBJ2-1; possibly TRBD1 or TRBD2 for D (5 bases each). Trimming left V 2 bases short and J 8 bases short, with 10 bases between. Germline V gene sequence: CDR1 SEHNR, CDR2 FQNEAQ (reference sequence). This CDR3 region has 13 residues. CDR3 nucleotides: TGTGCCAGCAGCTTACCCCCGGGGCATGAGCAGTTCTTC. It specifies CASSLPPGHEQFF.

Here the CDR3 reads CASSQDPDPSGNTIYF. CDR3 DNA sequence: TGCGCCAGCAGCCAAGACCCGGACCCCTCTGGAAACACCATATATTTT. The V gene is TRBV4-3, the J gene TRBJ1-3, with D unresolved. Trimming cost V 0 bases and J 0 bases, with 9 bases left between them. The length of the CDR3 is 16 residues. Germline V gene lookup returns CDR1 LGHNA and CDR2 YSLEER.

The chain has TRBV7-8 and TRBJ2-7; no firm D call. Germline V gives CDR1 SGHVS, CDR2 FQNEAQ. V lost 3 bases, J lost 0 bases, and 9 bases lay in between. This CDR3 spans 14 amino acids. The CDR3 DNA sequence: TGTGCCAGCAGCTTTGGTCAGAGCTCCTACGAGCAGTACTTC. Encoded protein: CASSFGQSSYEQYF.